These T cell receptor beta chains were read from a single sample in a study of response to subunit inactivated influenza vaccine. MiXCR, run by TCRdb on the RT-PCR reads, gives a single entry per CDR3 protein. The table has about 650,000 distinct CDR3 sequences, approximately 14% seen once. Here the sequenced sample was PBMCs from blood, taken 11 to 12 days after vaccination. The source is a man aged 45-60 years who received an inactivated influenza vaccine. CDR3s include the opening cysteine and the closing phenylalanine or tryptophan. Fields, in order: clone size, D gene, V gene, J gene, CDR3 protein, CDR3 DNA. D genes are given only for firm matches. Not all rows give a size; the values are once, few, many and, for expanded clones, a class.

>few|TRBD2|TRBV20-1|TRBJ2-1
CSASTSGTYNEQFF
TGCAGTGCTTCGACTAGCGGAACTTACAATGAGCAGTTCTTC
>-|-|TRBV7-9|TRBJ2-5
CASSLVEGRGQETQYF
TGTGCCAGCAGCTTAGTCGAGGGACGGGGACAAGAGACCCAGTACTTC
>-|TRBD2|TRBV5-5|TRBJ2-1
CASSPDITSGRRNEQFF
TGTGCCAGCAGCCCGGATATAACTAGCGGGAGAAGGAATGAGCAGTTCTTC
>-|-|TRBV12-3/TRBV12-4|TRBJ1-1
CASSLRSGRITEAFF
TGTGCCAGCAGTTTACGGTCAGGGAGGATAACTGAAGCTTTCTTT
>few|-|TRBV3-1|TRBJ2-1
CASSPSESFGYEQFF
TGTGCCAGCAGCCCGAGCGAGTCGTTCGGCTATGAGCAGTTCTTC
>-|-|TRBV20-1|TRBJ2-3
CSASPSAVIDTQYF
TGCAGTGCTAGCCCTAGCGCTGTCATAGATACGCAGTATTTT
>-|-|TRBV6-1|TRBJ1-1
CASRGRTNTEAFF
TGTGCCAGCAGGGGCAGGACAAACACTGAAGCTTTCTTT
>many|-|TRBV30|TRBJ2-2
CAWRHRVLFTGELFF
TGTGCCTGGAGACACCGAGTACTTTTCACCGGGGAGCTGTTTTTT
>few|-|TRBV4-3|TRBJ1-2
CASSQGGVGYTF
TGCGCCAGCAGCCAAGGGGGGGTTGGCTACACCTTC
>many|-|TRBV7-2|TRBJ1-2
CASSATGNGGYTF
TGTGCCAGCAGCGCCACAGGGAATGGAGGCTACACCTTC
>-|TRBD1|TRBV20-1|TRBJ1-2
CSAPRRGLPGTF
TGCAGTGCCCCAAGAAGGGGGCTACCTGGCACCTTC
>-|-|TRBV6-2/TRBV6-3|TRBJ2-7
CASSYQQGHEQYF
TGTGCCAGCAGTTACCAGCAGGGCCACGAGCAGTACTTC
>-|-|TRBV12-3/TRBV12-4|TRBJ2-7
CASSRRSQGYEQYF
TGTGCCAGCAGTCGAAGGAGTCAAGGCTACGAGCAGTACTTC
>-|TRBD2|TRBV2|TRBJ2-3
CASELAGGPSTDTQYF
TGTGCCAGTGAACTAGCGGGGGGGCCTAGCACAGATACGCAGTATTTT
>-|-|TRBV12-3/TRBV12-4|TRBJ2-2
CASSFTIGATNTGELFF
TGTGCCAGCAGTTTTACTATAGGCGCTACGAACACCGGGGAGCTGTTTTTT
>-|TRBD1|TRBV4-3|TRBJ1-6
CASGRDREGYNSPLHF
TGCGCCAGCGGCCGGGACAGGGAGGGGTATAATTCACCCCTCCACTTT
>few|TRBD2|TRBV27|TRBJ2-1
CASSPIAGRDSYNEQFF
TGTGCCAGCAGCCCTATAGCGGGACGAGACTCCTACAATGAGCAGTTCTTC
>-|TRBD2|TRBV20-1|TRBJ2-7
CSATYPAGVYEQYF
TGCAGTGCTACGTACCCAGCGGGAGTGTACGAGCAGTACTTC
>-|TRBD2|TRBV19|TRBJ2-1
CASSITGGSYNEQFF
TGTGCCAGTAGTATTACGGGAGGGTCCTACAATGAGCAGTTCTTC
>-|-|TRBV7-6|TRBJ2-3
CASSSNSGLPRMTQYF
TGTGCCAGCAGCTCAAACTCGGGACTCCCCCGGATGACGCAGTATTTT
>many|-|TRBV6-2/TRBV6-3|TRBJ2-5
CASSSPDIPEETQYF
TGTGCCAGCAGTTCCCCTGACATCCCCGAGGAGACCCAGTACTTC
>-|TRBD1|TRBV5-1|TRBJ2-6
CASSFRQGRGANVLTF
TGCGCCAGCAGCTTTAGACAGGGGCGTGGGGCCAACGTCCTGACTTTC
>-|TRBD1|TRBV11-3|TRBJ2-7
CASSRRQGHDEQYF
TGTGCCAGCAGCCGAAGACAGGGTCATGACGAGCAGTACTTC
>-|-|TRBV7-9|TRBJ2-6
CASSPFIILSGANVLTF
TGTGCCAGCAGCCCCTTCATAATCCTCTCTGGGGCCAACGTCCTGACTTTC
>few|TRBD2|TRBV27|TRBJ2-7
CASSLSPSGRAYEQYF
TGTGCCAGCAGTTTAAGTCCTAGCGGGCGAGCCTACGAGCAGTACTTC
>-|TRBD2|TRBV28|TRBJ2-7
CASSRREAEQYF
TGTGCCAGCAGTCGCCGGGAGGCCGAGCAGTACTTC
>-|-|TRBV12-3/TRBV12-4|TRBJ2-3
CASSLGWGIDTQYF
TGTGCCAGCAGTCTAGGATGGGGTATAGATACGCAGTATTTT
>few|-|TRBV5-1|TRBJ2-3
CASSLTGHNTDTQYF
TGCGCCAGCAGCTTGACGGGACACAACACAGATACGCAGTATTTT
>-|TRBD1|TRBV13|TRBJ2-1
CASSSGQGMNEQFF
TGTGCCAGCAGCTCGGGACAGGGTATGAATGAGCAGTTCTTC
>-|TRBD1|TRBV29-1|TRBJ2-1
CSVELDRGANEQFF
TGCAGCGTTGAGTTGGACAGGGGAGCCAATGAGCAGTTCTTC
>once|-|TRBV14|TRBJ1-4
CASSTHRDPTEKLFF
TGTGCCAGCAGCACGCACAGGGATCCAACCGAAAAACTGTTTTTT
>few|-|TRBV27|TRBJ1-4
CASSTLSGVSREKLFF
TGTGCCAGCAGCACGCTCTCAGGGGTTTCGCGGGAAAAACTGTTTTTT
>few|-|TRBV6-5|TRBJ1-3
CASRNGNTIYF
TGTGCCAGCAGGAATGGAAACACCATATATTTT
>few|-|TRBV7-2|TRBJ2-5
CASSFQGSGETQYF
TGTGCCAGCAGCTTCCAGGGTTCTGGGGAGACCCAGTACTTC
>many|TRBD2|TRBV6-5|TRBJ2-3
CASSYRTSGYTDTQYF
TGTGCCAGCAGTTACCGGACTAGCGGGTACACAGATACGCAGTATTTT
>few|TRBD1|TRBV20-1|TRBJ1-5
CSVTGGSGPQHF
TGCAGTGTAACAGGGGGCTCTGGGCCCCAGCATTTT
>few|TRBD1|TRBV5-1|TRBJ1-2
CASSLGQGPGYGYTF
TGCGCCAGCAGCTTGGGACAGGGGCCAGGATATGGCTACACCTTC
>few|-|TRBV4-3|TRBJ2-3
CASSQDAKPHTRAQYF
TGCGCCAGCAGCCAAGATGCAAAACCCCACACCAGAGCGCAGTATTTT
>many|-|TRBV3-1|TRBJ2-1
CASSQDRGAGYNEQFF
TGTGCCAGCAGCCAAGATCGGGGGGCGGGGTACAATGAGCAGTTCTTC
>-|-|TRBV7-6|TRBJ2-3
CASSLDLRGGRTDTQYF
TGTGCCAGCAGCTTAGACTTAAGAGGGGGGCGGACAGATACGCAGTATTTT
>-|-|TRBV4-2|TRBJ2-1
CASSQPELGGNEQFF
TGTGCCAGCAGCCAACCTGAACTTGGTGGCAATGAGCAGTTCTTC
>once|-|TRBV6-5|TRBJ2-2
CASSYSSRDNTGELFF
TGTGCCAGCAGTTACTCGAGCAGGGACAACACCGGGGAGCTGTTTTTT
>-|-|TRBV28|TRBJ1-5
CATQSQELDQPQHF
TGTGCCACCCAAAGCCAGGAACTTGATCAGCCCCAGCATTTT
>few|TRBD2|TRBV12-3/TRBV12-4|TRBJ2-5
CASSFLAGVQETQYF
TGTGCCAGCAGTTTCCTAGCGGGGGTCCAAGAGACCCAGTACTTC
>many|-|TRBV12-3/TRBV12-4|TRBJ2-3
CASSSGIWADTQYF
TGTGCCAGCAGTTCAGGGATCTGGGCAGATACGCAGTATTTT
>-|TRBD2|TRBV2|TRBJ2-1
CASSKTSGRGYEQFF
TGTGCCAGCAGTAAAACTAGCGGGAGGGGCTATGAGCAGTTCTTC
>many|-|TRBV5-1|TRBJ2-4
CASSLSISRGENIQYF
TGCGCCAGCAGCTTGTCGATTAGCCGAGGCGAAAACATTCAGTACTTC
>-|-|TRBV7-9|TRBJ2-7
CASSLVDRRGGEQYF
TGTGCCAGCAGCTTAGTTGACAGGCGGGGAGGCGAGCAGTACTTC
>few|-|TRBV18|TRBJ2-6
CASSFASVLTF
TGTGCCAGCTCCTTCGCCTCCGTCCTGACTTTC
>-|-|TRBV12-3/TRBV12-4|TRBJ2-5
CASKRVGFAETQYF
TGTGCCAGCAAAAGGGTCGGATTCGCGGAGACCCAGTACTTC
>-|TRBD1|TRBV18|TRBJ2-5
CASSHGTEETQYF
TGTGCCAGCTCACACGGGACAGAAGAGACCCAGTACTTC
>-|-|TRBV5-1|TRBJ2-1
CASRLGRGEQFF
TGCGCCAGCAGACTGGGAAGGGGTGAGCAGTTCTTC
>few|-|TRBV7-6|TRBJ1-2
CASSLAVSQDSNYGYTF
TGTGCCAGCAGCTTAGCGGTATCTCAGGACAGCAACTATGGCTACACCTTC
>-|TRBD2|TRBV7-8|TRBJ2-7
CASSLAWAGGAYEQYF
TGTGCCAGCAGCTTAGCGTGGGCGGGAGGGGCTTATGAGCAGTACTTC
>many|TRBD2|TRBV5-5|TRBJ2-5
CASRNILAGGPGETQYF
TGTGCCAGCAGGAACATACTAGCGGGAGGGCCAGGAGAGACCCAGTACTTC